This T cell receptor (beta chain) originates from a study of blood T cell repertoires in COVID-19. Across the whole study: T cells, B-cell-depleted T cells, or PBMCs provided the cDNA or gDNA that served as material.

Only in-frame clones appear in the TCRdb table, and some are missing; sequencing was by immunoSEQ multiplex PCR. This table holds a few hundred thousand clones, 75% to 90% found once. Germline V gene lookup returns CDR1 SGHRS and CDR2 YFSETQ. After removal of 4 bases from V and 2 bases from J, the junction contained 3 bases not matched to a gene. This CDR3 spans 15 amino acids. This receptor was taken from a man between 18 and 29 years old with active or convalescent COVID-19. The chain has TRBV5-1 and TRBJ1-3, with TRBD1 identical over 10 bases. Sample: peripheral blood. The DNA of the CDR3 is TGCGCCAGCAGCCCCGGGACAGGGGCTGGAAACACCATATATTTT. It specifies CASSPGTGAGNTIYF.